This TCR beta chain emerged from a study of beta chain features in type 1 diabetes. CDR1 is MGHDK, CDR2 SYGVNS, per germline. CDR3 size: 14 residues. Between the trimmed V and J ends, which lost 3 bases and 7 bases, there was a span of 13 bases. As every portion of the isolated RNA was reverse transcribed, the sequencing read expressed TCRB transcripts. Sequencing used immunoSEQ multiplex PCR; TCRdb keeps in-frame clones, though not all of them. The top ten hold about 0.093% of the sample, which has about 620,000 clones, around 15% seen once. Each of the CD4+ naive, central memory, regulatory and stem cell-like memory populations was sorted via CD45RO/CCR7/CD25/CD127/CD95/CD27. Sorted populations were all over 95% pure. Remarks on this clone: Antigen: not known.

Study findings and constraints: In all four CD4+ subsets, TCRB CDR3 length was significantly, moderately reduced in type 1 diabetes. Junctions at VDJ sites from type 1 diabetes patients had fewer insertions and more deletions.

Material for sequencing was naive CD4+ T cells from blood. The TCR was taken from a man between 18 and 29 years old in good health. V is TRBV25-1 and J is TRBJ2-1; no firm D call. CDR3 protein: CASSEVQVRNEQFF. The CDR3 DNA follows: TGTGCCAGCAGTGAGGTACAAGTCCGAAATGAGCAGTTCTTC.